The sequence of this T cell receptor (beta chain) was determined in a study of blood T cell repertoires in COVID-19 (dated by TCRdb to 2020 to 2022). In the study overall: Collaborator samples came from the United States, Italy and Spain and covered acute and convalescent phases of COVID-19. The sample metadata nearly always contained a de-identified subject ID, COVID-19 status, age in years and sex. The repertoires were released in a freely available public database intended as a resource for research on the immune response to SARS-CoV-2. Where available, HLA class I and class II types were obtained from metadata supplied by the sample provider rather than from assay-based typing. Samples were obtained from the ongoing ImmuneRACE study (first 160 participants) and from 1,200 or so subjects provided by 6 global collaborators. The dataset comprised deeply sampled blood TCRbeta repertoires from subjects exposed to, actively infected with, or recovered from COVID-19. The prospective study material was composed of cDNA or gDNA derived from T cells, B-cell-depleted T cells, or PBMCs.

Counted from cysteine to phenylalanine, this CDR3 has 15 amino acids. CDR3 DNA only is kept here, 45 bases in frame from base 1. CDR1 and CDR2 are read off the germline V gene (reference sequence) as LNHDA and SQIVND. Trimming removed 1 base from V and 0 bases from J, leaving 7 bases between the germline ends. A remark on this clone: The target of this receptor is not known. No base qualities exist here, and no much larger clone lies one base off it.

TCRbeta CDR3 regions were amplified from genomic DNA using the immunoSEQ Assay, a bias-controlled multiplex PCR. The paper's processing steps were these. The number of nucleated cells in each sample was estimated by amplification of reference gene primers within the assay. To quantify the absolute abundance of each unique TCRbeta CDR3 rearrangement, sequence reads were collapsed and filtered. Productive Simpson clonality was computed per sample as the square root of Simpson's diversity index over productive rearrangements. Entries here come from immuneACCESS through TCRdb and include only in-frame sequences with V and J called. Some clones fail to appear in such tables; in the studies checked, an unresolved V gene covers under half of the shortfall, and the cause of the remainder is unknown. V and J calls and clone size are as listed in that table; D and trimming were resolved from the DNA. Present in this sample are fewer than 400,000 clones, roughly 90% of which were seen just once. The ten largest clones add up to approximately 1.8% of the sample.

In Seattle, one collaborating source enrolled patients while the infection was active and tracked those patients longitudinally over the course of disease. Whole blood was collected in K2EDTA tubes by collaborating institutions according to the institutions' own protocols. For TCRbeta analysis, collaborators shipped samples as frozen whole blood, isolated PBMCs, or DNA extracted from either of those sample types. General findings and caveats noted by the study authors: Clinical and demographic metadata were provided uncurated, with the amount varying by source and participant.

The rearranged segments are TRBV19 and TRBJ1-5; no confident D gene assignment can be made. The material sequenced was peripheral blood. The clonotype was recovered from a woman younger than 45 with COVID-19, enrolled during active disease. The DNA sequence is given as TGTGCCAGTAGTATAGGGTACATTAGCAATCAGCCCCAGCATTTT. Its amino acids are CASSIGYISNQPQHF.